The clone carrying this TCR beta chain was seen a single time. CDR3 length: 17 residues. After removal of 3 bases from V and 3 bases from J, the junction contained 13 bases not matched to a gene. The germline CDR1 and CDR2 sequences are SGHTA and FQGNSA. These data are taken from a study of blood T cell repertoires in COVID-19. Sequenced by immunoSEQ multiplex PCR; TCRdb stores in-frame clones only, minus some. The profile covers 300,000 to 400,000 clones, with 85% appearing a single time and under 2% taken by the ten largest. Sequencing was done on a sample of PBMCs or T cells enriched from blood (not recorded which). This receptor was obtained from a woman younger than 45 who had been exposed to COVID-19. The genes are TRBV7-2 and TRBJ2-5; 7 bases are a match to TRBD1. The CDR3 DNA reads TGTGCCAGCAGCTTGCCGAGACAGGGATGGAAAGAAGAGACCCAGTACTTC. It codes for CASSLPRQGWKEETQYF. Full variable domain (rest looked up from reference TRBV7-2 and TRBJ2-5): GAGVSQSPSNKVTEKGKDVELRCDPISGHTALYWYRQSLGQGLEFLIYFQGNSAPDKSGLPSDRFSAERTGGSVSTLTIQRTQQEDSAVYLCASSLPRQGWKEETQYFGPGTRLLVL.